This TCR beta chain was identified in a study of T cell repertoires and HLA-DP antigens. Germline CDR1 MNHNS, CDR2 SASEGT. V lost 6 bases, J lost 6 bases, and 4 bases stayed unmatched. This CDR3 has 12 residues. TCRdb's copy holds only in-frame clones and misses some; the assay was immunoSEQ multiplex PCR. The repertoire holds some 120,000 clones, with 92% as singletons. This clone came up once. Its matching antigen is unknown. This receptor was taken from a woman between 18 and 29 years old in good health and CMV-seronegative. What was sequenced was CD4+ T cells from PBMCs. J is TRBJ1-2 and V is TRBV6-1, with 7 bases that match TRBD1. This CDR3 is CASRRTGNGYTF. The CDR3 bases are TGTGCCAGCAGGAGGACAGGAAATGGCTACACCTTC.